This entry lists 27 T cell receptor beta chains sequenced from one sample in a study of CXCR3-negative and CXCR3-positive naive CD8 T cells. The TRB libraries of cDNA were built by UMI-labeled 5' RACE. TCRdb re-called the 5' RACE reads, yielding one record per CDR3 amino acid sequence without DNA. This table holds around 140,000 distinct CDR3 sequences. The source material was naive CXCR3- CD8+ T cells from blood. Regarding subset: CD45RO-CCR7+CD27+CD95- naive CD8+ T cells lacking CXCR3 (TNR3-). The receptors were sampled from a human donor in good health. Some clones in this sample may be carry-over from other donors' samples.

The chain carries TRBV6-6 and TRBJ2-1; TCRdb's D call, TRBD1, is unchecked because there is no DNA. Per the germline V gene, CDR1 is MNHNY and CDR2 is SVGAGI (reference sequence). The CDR3 consists of 13 residues. The CDR3 is CASGGQDYNEQFF.

The chain is built from TRBV29-1 and TRBJ2-1; as DNA is missing, the TRBD1 call by TCRdb cannot be tested. The CDR3 covers 13 residues. Germline CDR1 SQVTM, CDR2 ANQGSEA. CDR3 protein: CSVEQTEDNEQFF.

The rearrangement links TRBV18 to TRBJ1-2. Germline values: CDR1 KGHSH, CDR2 LQKENI. This CDR3 region has 12 residues. This chain's CDR3 is CASSPRLDGYTF.

The chain carries TRBV28 and TRBJ2-1; without DNA, the TCRdb call of TRBD1 cannot be checked. CDR1 is MDHEN, CDR2 SYDVKM, per germline. CDR3 length: 15 amino acids. The CDR3: CASSPWGTGYNEQFF. Drawing the rest from reference TRBV28 and TRBJ2-1, the complete variable domain is DVKVTQSSRYLVKRTGEKVFLECVQDMDHENMFWYRQDPGLGLRLIYFSYDVKMKEKGDIPEGYSVSREKKERFSLILESASTNQTSMYLCASSPWGTGYNEQFFGPGTRLTVL.

The J gene is TRBJ1-1, the V gene TRBV5-1; TCRdb outputs TRBD1, but without DNA this stays unchecked. The CDR3 totals 15 residues. CDR1 and CDR2 from the germline V gene are SGHRS and YFSETQ. Here the CDR3 reads CASSLLGQVNTEAFF.

CDR3 residues: CTSSHRGAYGYTF. This chain connects TRBV1 to TRBJ1-2. TRBV1 is listed as a pseudogene. The CDR3 runs 13 residues.

This sequence joins TRBV2 and TRBJ2-1; TCRdb designates TRBD1, a call that cannot be tested without DNA. The CDR3 has 15 residues. Germline CDR1 is SNHLY and CDR2 is FYNNEI. This CDR3 is CASSETGGLYNEQFF.

The gene calls are TRBV28 and TRBJ1-1. CDR1 and CDR2 from the germline V gene are MDHEN and SYDVKM. The CDR3 is made up of 12 amino acids. The CDR3 sequence is CAVAYVDTEAFF.

V usage is TRBV6-2 or TRBV6-3 and J usage is TRBJ1-1. The CDR3 is 13 residues long. The germline V gene has CDR1 MNHEY and CDR2 SVGEGT. CDR3 in amino acids: CASSYSRGEEAFF.

CDR3 residues: CAIGSWGDETQYF. This chain connects TRBV6-2 or TRBV6-3 to TRBJ2-5; TCRdb gives TRBD2 as the D gene, but with no DNA this cannot be confirmed. The CDR3 loop spans 13 amino acids. Germline CDR1 is MNHEY and CDR2 is SVGEGT.

J is TRBJ2-7 and V is TRBV11-2; the TRBD2 assignment by TCRdb is unverifiable without DNA. The CDR3 consists of 14 residues. The V gene's germline CDR1 is SGHAT and CDR2 FQNNGV. The chain's CDR3 is CASSLLEGLYEQYF.

V is TRBV2 and J is TRBJ2-3; TCRdb outputs TRBD2, but without DNA this stays unchecked. The CDR3 has 16 residues. Looked up from germline, CDR1 is SNHLY and CDR2 is FYNNEI. CDR3 region: CASSAASGALTDTQYF.

The J gene is TRBJ1-1, the V gene TRBV10-1. Germline loops: CDR1 WNHNN, CDR2 SYGVQD (reference sequence). The CDR3 totals 13 residues. This CDR3 reads CASSQGEDTEAFF.

The V gene is TRBV5-6, the J gene TRBJ1-5. The CDR3 is made up of 16 amino acids. CDR1 SGHDT and CDR2 YYEEEE come from the germline V gene. CDR3: CASSLGGQGRNQPQHF.

The V gene is TRBV4-1, the J gene TRBJ2-3; TCRdb names TRBD2, which stays unverified in the absence of DNA. Per germline, CDR1 MGHRA and CDR2 YSYEKL. The CDR3 extends over 19 amino acids. This chain's CDR3 is CASSQEQKTGTWRTDTQYF.

This chain links TRBV29-1 with TRBJ2-1; the D gene TCRdb calls, TRBD2, cannot be checked with no DNA. The CDR3 totals 13 residues. Germline assignment: CDR1 SQVTM and CDR2 ANQGSEA. The chain's CDR3 is CSVGLAGNNEQFF.

The J gene is TRBJ1-6, the V gene TRBV14. The CDR3 loop spans 15 amino acids. Germline lookup yields CDR1 SGHDN and CDR2 FVKESK. The CDR3 here is CASSQDNSYNSPLHF.

The chain links TRBV29-1 to TRBJ2-7; the D call from TCRdb, TRBD1, cannot be confirmed without DNA. The CDR3 covers 14 residues. Germline CDR1 reads SQVTM; CDR2 reads ANQGSEA. Here the CDR3 reads CSVLTGTGAREQYF.

This chain joins TRBV29-1 and TRBJ2-3; TCRdb calls TRBD1, which cannot be checked without DNA. This CDR3 region has 13 residues. CDR1 is SQVTM and CDR2 is ANQGSEA in the germline V gene. The CDR3 is CSVEDGGGGTQYF.

J is TRBJ1-1 and V is TRBV5-1; TCRdb names TRBD1, which stays unverified in the absence of DNA. Germline-derived CDR1 and CDR2 are SGHRS and YFSETQ. CDR3 length: 17 residues. CDR3 loop: CASSLETGVGMNTEAFF.

V usage is TRBV4-3 and J usage is TRBJ2-7; lacking DNA, the TRBD2 call made by TCRdb goes unchecked. In germline, CDR1 is LGHNA, CDR2 YSLEER. The CDR3 runs to 18 residues. CDR3 amino acids: CASSQKRVTSEYLFEQYF.

CDR3: CASSLVAGGHEFF. The chain is built from TRBV28 and TRBJ2-1; TCRdb designates TRBD2, a call that cannot be tested without DNA. Per germline, CDR1 MDHEN and CDR2 SYDVKM. The CDR3 has 13 amino acids.

The chain joins TRBV2 to TRBJ2-4; TCRdb returns TRBD1, unconfirmable since there is no DNA. The CDR3 is 17 amino acids. Germline CDR1 and CDR2: SNHLY and FYNNEI. The CDR3 here is CASRGTTGGVGKNIQYF. The variable domain in full, completed from reference TRBV2 and TRBJ2-4, reads EPEVTQTPSHQVTQMGQEVILRCVPISNHLYFYWYRQILGQKVEFLVSFYNNEISEKSEIFDDQFSVERPDGSNFTLKIRSTKLEDSAMYFCASRGTTGGVGKNIQYFGAGTRLSVL.

The V gene is TRBV12-3 or TRBV12-4, the J gene TRBJ2-1; the TRBD1 assignment by TCRdb is unverifiable without DNA. This CDR3 has 16 amino acids. Here the CDR3 reads CASSSQTRPGVNEQFF.

The V and J genes are TRBV5-1 and TRBJ2-7; TCRdb's assignment of TRBD1 cannot be checked, as there is no DNA. Germline V lookup: CDR1 SGHRS, CDR2 YFSETQ. This CDR3 is built from 12 residues. This chain's CDR3 is CASRQGAYEQYF.

The genes are TRBV6-5 and TRBJ2-7; TCRdb's D call, TRBD1, is unchecked because there is no DNA. This CDR3 region has 15 residues. Germline V gives CDR1 MNHEY, CDR2 SVGAGI. This CDR3 reads CASSAGTQPSYEQYF.

This CDR3 is CASSSFSGSSTDTQYF. The V gene is TRBV5-1, the J gene TRBJ2-3; TCRdb returns TRBD2, unconfirmable since there is no DNA. CDR1 and CDR2 from the germline V gene are SGHRS and YFSETQ. CDR3 length: 16 residues.